These 19 T cell receptor beta chains were sequenced from one sample in a study of blood T cells in healthy people across ages. A second PCR of 7 to 11 cycles used a sample-barcoded 5' primer and a J-beta primer mix. TCRdb ran MiXCR on the 5' RACE reads and lists one entry per CDR3 protein. The sample includes 800,000 to 950,000 distinct CDR3 sequences, 40% to 60% seen only once; the top ten take around an eighth. The specimen sequenced was blood. These TCRs come from a man aged 25-40 years in good health.

The rearrangement joins TRBV20-1 to TRBJ1-2; TRBD1 is a possible D gene (5 bases). V was pared by 5 bases and J by 10 bases, with 8 bases between. The CDR3 consists of 9 residues. Germline-derived CDR1 and CDR2 are DFQATT and SNEGSKA (reference sequence). The chain's CDR3 is CSARDDYTF. The CDR3 DNA follows: TGCAGTGCTCGGGACGACTACACCTTC.

The genes are TRBV12-3 or TRBV12-4 and TRBJ1-1; unclear D gene. This CDR3 comprises 13 residues. The V end was cut by 2 bases, the J end by 11 bases, with 15 bases between. This chain's CDR3 is CASSLMGGFGAFF. CDR3 DNA: TGTGCCAGCAGTTTAATGGGAGGGTTTGGGGCTTTCTTT.

Only a few counts were recorded for this clonotype. A read error may produce the germline difference seen at one junction end. The chain links TRBV11-1 to TRBJ1-6; D call uncertain. The CDR3 runs to 12 residues. Germline V gives CDR1 SGHAT, CDR2 FQDESV (reference sequence). CDR3 residues: CASSSSNSPLHF. The CDR3 DNA reads TGTGCCAGCAGCTCCTCTAATTCACCCCTCCACTTT.

This sequence joins TRBV29-1 and TRBJ2-5; possibly TRBD1 for D (5 bases). CDR1 and CDR2 (germline): SQVTM, ANQGSEA. There are 14 residues in the CDR3. The germline V and J ends were trimmed by 0 bases and 4 bases, with 12 bases remaining between them. The CDR3, as DNA: TGCAGCGTTGAAGATCTTGGGCAGGGAGAGACCCAGTACTTC. Protein sequence: CSVEDLGQGETQYF.

This clonotype was recorded a few times. V usage is TRBV12-3 or TRBV12-4 and J usage is TRBJ2-4; tentative D call: TRBD2 (6 bases). The germline V and J ends were trimmed by 8 bases and 3 bases, with 11 bases remaining between them. The CDR3 loop spans 13 amino acids. The CDR3 reads CASALGGKNIQYF. CDR3 sequence (DNA): TGTGCCAGCGCACTGGGAGGCAAAAACATTCAGTACTTC.

This clonotype has a handful of counts. The J gene is TRBJ2-3, the V gene TRBV20-1; the match to TRBD2 covers 8 bases. The ends lost 3 bases at V and 1 base at J; junction bases unmatched: 3. Germline CDR1 is DFQATT and CDR2 is SNEGSKA (reference sequence). The length of the CDR3 is 14 residues. CDR3 DNA sequence: TGCAGTGCTAGTAGCGGGGACGGCACAGATACGCAGTATTTT. It codes for CSASSGDGTDTQYF.

The table lists this clonotype with a few counts. The germline gene is not matched at one end of the junction; a read error may be the cause. This chain uses TRBV5-1 with TRBJ2-2; D perhaps matches TRBD2 (6 bases). Per the germline V gene, CDR1 is SGHRS and CDR2 is YFSETQ. The CDR3 is made up of 15 amino acids. The CDR3 reads CASAPRGTNTGELFF. The CDR3 nucleotides are TGCGCCAGTGCACCGCGGGGAACGAATACCGGGGAGCTGTTTTTT. The full variable domain, rest sourced from reference TRBV5-1 and TRBJ2-2, is KAGVTQTPRYLIKTRGQQVTLSCSPISGHRSVSWYQQTPGQGLQFLFEYFSETQRNKGNFPGRFSGRQFSNSRSEMNVSTLELGDSALYLCASAPRGTNTGELFFGEGSRLTVL.

The rearrangement joins TRBV6-2 or TRBV6-3 to TRBJ2-4, with TRBD2 matching 7 bases. The J call is in doubt because the DNA end fits TRBJ2-7 better. The CDR3 loop spans 13 amino acids. The germline gives CDR1 MNHEY, CDR2 SVGEGT. The DNA of the CDR3 is TGTGCCAGCAGACTCGGGACTAACTACGAGCAGTACTTC. Translated: CASRLGTNYEQYF.

The rearrangement uses TRBV7-9 and TRBJ2-7; D tentatively reads TRBD1 or TRBD2 (5 bases each). This CDR3 comprises 17 residues. With 2 bases removed from V and 3 bases from J, the gap between germline ends came to 20 bases. Germline V CDR1 and CDR2: SEHNR, FQNEAQ (reference sequence). The CDR3 bases are TGTGCCAGCAGCTTATTCCCGGGACCCCAATCCAACTACGAGCAGTACTTC. The encoded protein is CASSLFPGPQSNYEQYF.

The V gene is TRBV29-1, the J gene TRBJ2-1, with 11 bases that match TRBD1. Germline CDR1 is SQVTM and CDR2 is ANQGSEA. The J segment lost 7 bases and the V segment lost 8 bases, leaving 10 bases of the junction unmatched. There are 14 residues in the CDR3. The DNA for the CDR3 is TGCAGCATCGCTAGTGGGACAGGGGGGAATGAGCAGTTCTTC. This encodes CSIASGTGGNEQFF.

Here the CDR3 reads CSARDPQGGGEQYF. The CDR3 DNA is TGCAGTGCTAGAGATCCCCAGGGGGGTGGCGAGCAGTACTTC. The gene calls are TRBV20-1 and TRBJ2-4; possibly TRBD1 for D (7 bases). TRBJ2-7 matches the DNA end more closely, so the J call is doubtful. The germline V gene encodes CDR1 DFQATT and CDR2 SNEGSKA (reference sequence). There are 14 residues in the CDR3.

The chain links TRBV6-6 to TRBJ1-4; 7 bases are a match to TRBD1. The ends lost 6 bases at V and 4 bases at J; junction bases unmatched: 11. The CDR3 contains 16 residues. Germline CDR1 MNHNY, CDR2 SVGAGI (reference sequence). DNA for the CDR3: TGTGCCAGCAGCCCCGGGACAGCCTTTGGTAATGAAAAACTGTTTTTT. Residues: CASSPGTAFGNEKLFF.

In regard to this clonotype: A read error may account for a junction end that differs from germline. The rearrangement joins TRBV6-5 to TRBJ1-2; D is ambiguous. Germline V gene lookup returns CDR1 MNHEY and CDR2 SVGAGI. CDR3 length equals 13 residues. The CDR3 loop reads CASSYSSGYGCTF. In nucleotides, the CDR3 is TGTGCCAGCAGTTACTCGAGTGGGTATGGCTGCACCTTC.

This clonotype has just a few counts. V is TRBV4-1 and J is TRBJ2-7, with 8 bases lining up with TRBD1. V lost 8 bases and J lost 3; bases outside the gene matches: 9. The CDR3 has 14 amino acids. Germline values: CDR1 MGHRA, CDR2 YSYEKL. CDR3 coding DNA: TGCGCCAGCGCCCCCCGGACAGGGAACTACGAGCAGTACTTC. This translates into CASAPRTGNYEQYF.

As for this clonotype: A read error is possible here, since a much larger clone lies one base away. The chain is built from TRBV7-2 and TRBJ2-7; D is unclear. Trimming cost V 5 bases and J 6 bases, with 11 bases left between them. The CDR3 totals 12 residues. Germline V gene sequence: CDR1 SGHTA, CDR2 FQGNSA. CDR3 protein: CASSPQRSEQYF. CDR3 bases: TGTGCCAGCAGCCCACAGCGCTCCGAGCAGTACTTC.

This chain links TRBV29-1 with TRBJ1-1; 7 bases match TRBD1. Germline values: CDR1 SQVTM, CDR2 ANQGSEA. CDR3 length: 16 residues. V lost 7 bases to trimming and J lost 0 bases; unmatched junction nucleotides: 14. The CDR3, as DNA: TGCAGCGCCCAAAACGACAGGGAAGGTTTGAACACTGAAGCTTTCTTT. As protein: CSAQNDREGLNTEAFF.

This clonotype came up once. The V and J genes are TRBV6-2 or TRBV6-3 and TRBJ2-5, with 7 bases fitting TRBD1. Germline V gene data show CDR1 as MNHEY and CDR2 as SVGEGT. V was pared by 6 bases and J by 1 base, with 14 bases of the junction left unmatched. The CDR3 totals 17 residues. This CDR3 reads CASRDRQGIFFQETQYF. CDR3 coding DNA: TGTGCCAGCAGAGACCGACAGGGCATCTTCTTCCAAGAGACCCAGTACTTC.

V usage is TRBV20-1 and J usage is TRBJ2-7, with 11 bases lining up with TRBD2. Germline lookup yields CDR1 DFQATT and CDR2 SNEGSKA (reference sequence). The CDR3 is 15 residues long. Trimming at V came to 4 bases and at J to 7 bases, leaving 12 bases not matched to a gene. CDR3: CSAITGLADFPEQYF. CDR3 nucleotides: TGCAGTGCTATAACGGGACTAGCGGATTTTCCTGAGCAGTACTTC.

This rearrangement joins TRBV9 to TRBJ2-5; perhaps TRBD1 as D (5 bases). This CDR3 has 15 amino acids. Trimming cost V 0 bases and J 4 bases, with 13 bases left between them. Germline CDR1 and CDR2: SGDLS and YYNGEE. CDR3 residues: CASSVAGGQRETQYF. The CDR3 coding sequence is TGTGCCAGCAGCGTAGCGGGCGGACAAAGAGAGACCCAGTACTTC.